These T cell receptor beta chains were read from a single sample in a study of cytomegalovirus exposure and HLA in healthy donors. Clones were sequenced by immunoSEQ multiplex PCR, and TCRdb holds only the in-frame ones, with some missing. The sample holds 180,000 or so clones, around 70% seen once. The source material was PBMCs. The source is a male donor in good health and CMV-seronegative. Both conserved end residues are part of each CDR3. The order of the fields is V gene, clone size, J gene, CDR3 protein. Rows may omit the clone size; those that give it use once, few, many or a size class.

V gene: TRBV27; clone size: NA; J gene: TRBJ1-5; CDR3 protein: CASKSPNQPQHF
V gene: TRBV12-5; clone size: NA; J gene: TRBJ2-5; CDR3 protein: CASGTGLAGQETQYF
V gene: TRBV28; clone size: NA; J gene: TRBJ1-3; CDR3 protein: CASSTDRAGNTIYF
V gene: TRBV11-2; clone size: NA; J gene: TRBJ2-1; CDR3 protein: CASSLAGYEQFF
V gene: TRBV5-6; clone size: once; J gene: TRBJ1-3; CDR3 protein: CASSPPGTVGNTIYF
V gene: TRBV28; clone size: NA; J gene: TRBJ2-3; CDR3 protein: CASSLLLSLAGVTDTQYF
V gene: TRBV28; clone size: once; J gene: TRBJ1-5; CDR3 protein: CASSLPASGGGQPQHF
V gene: TRBV5-4; clone size: NA; J gene: TRBJ1-2; CDR3 protein: CASSLDPTAPYGYTF
V gene: TRBV28; clone size: NA; J gene: TRBJ1-4; CDR3 protein: CASSPDRRGEKLFF
V gene: TRBV29-1; clone size: NA; J gene: TRBJ2-5; CDR3 protein: CSVEGLAGKETQYF
V gene: TRBV5-1; clone size: NA; J gene: TRBJ1-4; CDR3 protein: CASSPTVNEKLFF
V gene: TRBV6-5; clone size: NA; J gene: TRBJ2-1; CDR3 protein: CASSYLAGYNEQFF
V gene: TRBV19; clone size: NA; J gene: TRBJ2-3; CDR3 protein: CASSIGTGLADTQYF
V gene: TRBV6-5; clone size: NA; J gene: TRBJ2-3; CDR3 protein: CASTDGLATDTQYF
V gene: TRBV15; clone size: NA; J gene: TRBJ2-1; CDR3 protein: CATSRGESYNEQFF
V gene: TRBV7-9; clone size: NA; J gene: TRBJ1-5; CDR3 protein: CASSVDTGVGQPQHF
V gene: TRBV27; clone size: NA; J gene: TRBJ1-2; CDR3 protein: CASSSGALKDYGYTF
V gene: TRBV30; clone size: NA; J gene: TRBJ2-2; CDR3 protein: CAWRFGHRTGELFF
V gene: TRBV30; clone size: NA; J gene: TRBJ1-3; CDR3 protein: CASPGAGNTIYF
V gene: TRBV6-5; clone size: NA; J gene: TRBJ2-3; CDR3 protein: CASSGTSGGADTQYF
V gene: TRBV27; clone size: NA; J gene: TRBJ1-2; CDR3 protein: CASMTAKTANYGYTF
V gene: TRBV28; clone size: NA; J gene: TRBJ2-1; CDR3 protein: CASSLWTSGSWNEQFF
V gene: TRBV7-9; clone size: NA; J gene: TRBJ2-1; CDR3 protein: CASILQGVLGNEQFF
V gene: TRBV6-5; clone size: NA; J gene: TRBJ2-3; CDR3 protein: CASSPRGTATDTQYF
V gene: TRBV29-1; clone size: NA; J gene: TRBJ2-4; CDR3 protein: CSVVQGAHVAKNIQYF
V gene: TRBV19; clone size: NA; J gene: TRBJ2-1; CDR3 protein: CASSTGASSYNEQFF
V gene: TRBV4-3; clone size: NA; J gene: TRBJ2-1; CDR3 protein: CASSKEASSYNEQFF
V gene: TRBV6-6; clone size: NA; J gene: TRBJ1-4; CDR3 protein: CASTLRHPNEKLFF
V gene: TRBV6-1; clone size: few; J gene: TRBJ1-1; CDR3 protein: CASSFDWTEAFF
V gene: TRBV30; clone size: NA; J gene: TRBJ2-1; CDR3 protein: CAWAAGQGIGEQFF
V gene: TRBV15; clone size: NA; J gene: TRBJ1-5; CDR3 protein: CATSRPVALGNQPQHF
V gene: TRBV6-5; clone size: NA; J gene: TRBJ2-7; CDR3 protein: CASSLMTSSKEQYF
V gene: TRBV30; clone size: once; J gene: TRBJ1-5; CDR3 protein: CAWSVPRDRGLKNQPQHF
V gene: TRBV5-4; clone size: few; J gene: TRBJ2-3; CDR3 protein: CASSLTDTQYF
V gene: TRBV18; clone size: once; J gene: TRBJ1-4; CDR3 protein: CASSPQGWGDEKLFF
V gene: TRBV7-3; clone size: NA; J gene: TRBJ1-3; CDR3 protein: CASSQQGSGNTIYF
V gene: TRBV27; clone size: few; J gene: TRBJ1-1; CDR3 protein: CASNPWGGLNTEAFF
V gene: TRBV9; clone size: NA; J gene: TRBJ2-1; CDR3 protein: CASSALGGEVPNEQFF
V gene: TRBV5-1; clone size: NA; J gene: TRBJ1-2; CDR3 protein: CASSLEQGGVGYTF
V gene: TRBV6-6; clone size: NA; J gene: TRBJ2-5; CDR3 protein: CASSMTGGVVETQYF
V gene: TRBV29-1; clone size: NA; J gene: TRBJ1-5; CDR3 protein: CSVLAQADQPQHF
V gene: TRBV6-5; clone size: NA; J gene: NA; CDR3 protein: CASSRDRLISYEQYF